This T cell receptor (beta chain) is from a study of OX40 agonist ivuxolimab in advanced cancers. Study-wide background: Ivuxolimab is a fully human IgG2 antibody that activates OX40 (CD134). Cancers in dose escalation were hepatocellular, melanoma, renal cell and head and neck.

Findings and caveats of the study: By week 6 at 0.1 to 3.0 mg/kg, blood CD4+ and CD8+ T cells had expanded clonally.

V was trimmed by 7 bases and J by 3 bases, leaving 21 bases between them. The CDR3 length is 16 residues. Germline V gene sequence: CDR1 LNHDA, CDR2 SQIVND (reference sequence). The method was immunoSEQ multiplex PCR; TCRdb's version includes in-frame clones alone and lacks a portion of them. The profile shows some 89,000 clones, about 86% of them singletons. On this clone: The antigen is not known.

The V call is TRBV19, the J call TRBJ1-1; a weak D match, TRBD1 (5 bases). The material was CD4+ or CD8+ T cells sorted from blood, obtained in a trial of the OX40 agonist ivuxolimab. The sequence was collected from an adult with an advanced solid tumor such as melanoma, head and neck, liver or kidney cancer. The DNA of the CDR3 is TGTGCCAGTATCGGGCCTCAGGGTGGAGGGTACACTGAAGCTTTCTTT. This sequence encodes CASIGPQGGGYTEAFF.